What follows describes a single T cell receptor (beta chain). V was cut by 6 bases and J by 5 bases, with 20 bases left in between. Germline V gene sequence: CDR1 LGHDT, CDR2 YNNKEL (reference sequence). The CDR3 sequence is 15 residues long. This table comes from immunoSEQ multiplex PCR, and its TCRdb copy is limited to in-frame clones, with some not included. The table lists roughly 130,000 clones, roughly 88% of them singletons, with approximately 10% in the top ten. The data belong to a study of blood T cell repertoires in COVID-19. The J gene is TRBJ2-7, the V gene TRBV3-1 (or the pseudogene TRBV3-2); unclear D gene. The receptor's source is a man aged 55 to 70 with active or convalescent COVID-19. Sequencing was carried out using peripheral blood. The CDR3 sequence is CASRGGLLQRNEQYF. The CDR3 region has the DNA TGTGCCAGCAGAGGCGGTCTTCTCCAGCGAAACGAGCAGTACTTC.